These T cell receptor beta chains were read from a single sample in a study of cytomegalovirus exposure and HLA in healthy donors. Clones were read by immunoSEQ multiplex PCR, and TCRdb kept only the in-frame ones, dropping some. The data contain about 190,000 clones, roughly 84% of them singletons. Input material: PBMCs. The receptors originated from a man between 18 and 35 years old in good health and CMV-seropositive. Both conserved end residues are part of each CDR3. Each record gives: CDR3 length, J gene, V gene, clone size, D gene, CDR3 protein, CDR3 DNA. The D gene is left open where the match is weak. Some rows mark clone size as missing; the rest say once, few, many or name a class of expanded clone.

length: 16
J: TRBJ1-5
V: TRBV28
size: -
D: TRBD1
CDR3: CASSLGTALSNQPQHF
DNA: TGTGCCAGCAGTTTAGGGACAGCACTTAGCAATCAGCCCCAGCATTTT

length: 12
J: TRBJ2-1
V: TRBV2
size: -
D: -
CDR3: CASSVAGDEQFF
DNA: TGTGCCAGCAGTGTGGCCGGGGATGAGCAGTTCTTC

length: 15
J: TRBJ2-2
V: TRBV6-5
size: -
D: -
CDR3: CASSGTKLQTGELFF
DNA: TGTGCCAGCAGCGGGACAAAACTCCAAACCGGGGAGCTGTTTTTT

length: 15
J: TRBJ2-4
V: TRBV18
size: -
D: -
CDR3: CASSRLTSPKNIQYF
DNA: TGTGCCAGCTCAAGACTTACTTCGCCCAAAAACATTCAGTACTTC

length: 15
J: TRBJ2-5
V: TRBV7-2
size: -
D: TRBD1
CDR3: CASSPTTGYGETQYF
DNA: TGTGCCAGCAGCCCTACGACAGGGTACGGCGAGACCCAGTACTTC

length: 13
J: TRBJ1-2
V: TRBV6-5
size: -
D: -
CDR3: CASSRVPNYGYTF
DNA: TGTGCCAGCAGCAGGGTTCCTAACTATGGCTACACCTTC

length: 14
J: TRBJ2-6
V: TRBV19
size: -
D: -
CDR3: CASSIGSGANVLTF
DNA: TGTGCCAGTAGTATAGGTTCGGGGGCCAACGTCCTGACTTTC

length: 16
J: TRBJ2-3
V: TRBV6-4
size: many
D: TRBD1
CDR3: CASSESAGGSTDTQYF
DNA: TGTGCCAGCAGTGAGTCGGCAGGGGGTTCGACAGATACGCAGTATTTT

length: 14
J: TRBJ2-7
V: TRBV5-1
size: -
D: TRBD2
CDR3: CASSLEMVAGVQYF
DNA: TGCGCCAGCAGCTTGGAGATGGTAGCGGGAGTGCAGTACTTC

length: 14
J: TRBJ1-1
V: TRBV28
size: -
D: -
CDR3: CASSLPRGNTEAFF
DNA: TGTGCCAGCAGTCTCCCCCGGGGGAACACTGAAGCTTTCTTT

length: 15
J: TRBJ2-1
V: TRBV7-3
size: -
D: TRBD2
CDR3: CASSLGAGAANEQFF
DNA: TGTGCCAGCAGCTTAGGGGCGGGAGCGGCCAATGAGCAGTTCTTC

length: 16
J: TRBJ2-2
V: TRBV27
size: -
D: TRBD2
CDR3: CASSLLGLADTGELFF
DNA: TGTGCCAGCAGCCTCTTGGGACTAGCGGATACCGGGGAGCTGTTTTTT

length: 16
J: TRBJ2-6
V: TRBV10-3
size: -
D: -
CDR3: CAISDPGSSGANVLTF
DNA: TGTGCCATCAGTGACCCAGGAAGCTCTGGGGCCAACGTCCTGACTTTC

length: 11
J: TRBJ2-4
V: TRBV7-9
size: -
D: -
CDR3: CASGTVDIQYF
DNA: TGTGCCAGCGGGACTGTCGACATTCAGTACTTC

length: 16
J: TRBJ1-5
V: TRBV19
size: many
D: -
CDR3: CASSSIQGQGNQPQHF
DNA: TGTGCCAGTAGCTCTATCCAGGGGCAAGGCAATCAGCCCCAGCATTTT

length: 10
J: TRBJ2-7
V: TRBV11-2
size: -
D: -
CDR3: CASSFREQYF
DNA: TGTGCCAGCAGCTTTCGTGAGCAGTACTTC

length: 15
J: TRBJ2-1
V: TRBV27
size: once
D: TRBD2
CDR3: CASEPGLAGYNEQFF
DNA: TGTGCCAGCGAACCGGGACTAGCGGGGTACAATGAGCAGTTCTTC

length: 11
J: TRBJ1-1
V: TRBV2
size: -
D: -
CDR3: CASSSRTEAFF
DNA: TGTGCCAGCAGCTCTCGGACTGAAGCTTTCTTT

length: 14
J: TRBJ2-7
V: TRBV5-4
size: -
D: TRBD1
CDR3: CASSSRQGTQSWDF
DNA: TGTGCCAGCAGCTCCAGACAGGGAACCCAATCGTGGGACTTC

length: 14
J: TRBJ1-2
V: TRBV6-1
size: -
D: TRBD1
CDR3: CASSERDRVYGYTF
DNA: TGTGCCAGCAGTGAAAGGGACAGGGTCTATGGCTACACCTTC

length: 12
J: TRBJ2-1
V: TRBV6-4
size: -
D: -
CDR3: CASSFPGGEQFF
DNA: TGTGCCAGCAGCTTTCCAGGGGGGGAGCAGTTCTTC

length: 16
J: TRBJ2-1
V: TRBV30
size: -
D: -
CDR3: CAWRVGSGINDNEQFF
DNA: TGTGCCTGGAGAGTGGGGAGCGGAATAAATGACAATGAGCAGTTCTTC

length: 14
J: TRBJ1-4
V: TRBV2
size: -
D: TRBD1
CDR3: CASSADRGNEKLFF
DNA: TGTGCCAGCAGCGCGGACAGGGGTAATGAAAAACTGTTTTTT

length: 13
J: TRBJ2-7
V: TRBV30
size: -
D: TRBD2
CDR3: CAWRLAGVYEQYF
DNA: TGTGCCTGGAGGCTAGCGGGAGTATACGAGCAGTACTTC

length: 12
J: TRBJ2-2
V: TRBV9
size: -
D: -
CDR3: CASSVGARELFF
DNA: TGTGCCAGCAGCGTTGGGGCCCGGGAGCTGTTTTTT

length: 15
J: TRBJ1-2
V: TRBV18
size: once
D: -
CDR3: CASSPSAIPNYGYTF
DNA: TGTGCCAGCTCACCTTCCGCGATCCCCAACTATGGCTACACCTTC

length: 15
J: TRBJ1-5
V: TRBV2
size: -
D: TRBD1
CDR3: CASSRQGLSNQPQHF
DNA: TGTGCCAGCAGCCGACAGGGACTTAGCAATCAGCCCCAGCATTTT

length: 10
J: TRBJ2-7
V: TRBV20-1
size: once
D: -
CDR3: CSASLGGQYF
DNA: TGCAGTGCTAGTCTAGGAGGGCAGTACTTC

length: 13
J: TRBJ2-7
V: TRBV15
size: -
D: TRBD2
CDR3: CATSPGLAGEQYF
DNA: TGTGCCACCAGTCCTGGACTAGCGGGCGAGCAGTACTTC

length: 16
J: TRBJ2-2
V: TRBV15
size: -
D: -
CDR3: CATSKGTLSNTGELFF
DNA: TGTGCCACCAGCAAGGGGACACTCTCGAACACCGGGGAGCTGTTTTTT

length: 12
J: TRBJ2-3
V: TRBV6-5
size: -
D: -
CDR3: CASREFGDTQYF
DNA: TGTGCCAGCAGGGAATTCGGGGATACGCAGTATTTT

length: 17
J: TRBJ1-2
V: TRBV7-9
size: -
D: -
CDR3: CASSLEGWGRNNYGYTF
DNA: TGTGCCAGCAGCTTAGAGGGATGGGGGAGGAATAACTATGGCTACACCTTC

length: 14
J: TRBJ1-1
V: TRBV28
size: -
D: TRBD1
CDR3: CATTTGNYDTEAFF
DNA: TGTGCCACGACGACAGGGAATTATGACACTGAAGCTTTCTTT

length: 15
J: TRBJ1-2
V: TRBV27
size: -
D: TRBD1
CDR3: CASSSSPTGSYGYTF
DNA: TGTGCCAGCAGTTCCTCTCCGACAGGGAGCTATGGCTACACCTTC

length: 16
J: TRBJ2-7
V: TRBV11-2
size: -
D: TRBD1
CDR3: CASSRIPGQGPYEQYF
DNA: TGTGCCAGCAGCCGTATACCGGGACAGGGACCCTACGAGCAGTACTTC

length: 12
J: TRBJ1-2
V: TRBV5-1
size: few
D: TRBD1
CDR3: CASSATGAGYTF
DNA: TGCGCCAGCAGCGCTACAGGGGCTGGCTACACCTTC

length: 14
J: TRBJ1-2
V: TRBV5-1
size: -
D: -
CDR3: CASSSTATHYGYTF
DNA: TGCGCCAGCAGCTCGACAGCGACTCACTATGGCTACACCTTC

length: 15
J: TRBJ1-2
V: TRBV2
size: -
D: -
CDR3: CASSGSRNRKEGYTF
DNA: TGTGCCAGCAGTGGCTCTAGGAACCGCAAGGAAGGCTACACCTTC

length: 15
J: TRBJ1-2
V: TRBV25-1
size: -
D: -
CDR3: CASSTGPTFHYGYTF
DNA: TGTGCCAGCAGTACAGGGCCCACCTTTCACTATGGCTACACCTTC

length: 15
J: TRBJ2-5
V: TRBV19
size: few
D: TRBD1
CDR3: CASSRQGGGQETQYF
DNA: TGTGCCAGTAGTCGACAGGGGGGTGGCCAAGAGACCCAGTACTTC

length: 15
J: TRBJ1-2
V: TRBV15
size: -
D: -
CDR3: CATSTNRAPHYGYTF
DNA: TGTGCCACCAGCACTAACAGGGCGCCGCACTATGGCTACACCTTC

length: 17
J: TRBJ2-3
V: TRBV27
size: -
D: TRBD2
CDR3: CASSLSWAGERPDTQYF
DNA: TGTGCCAGCAGTTTATCGTGGGCGGGAGAAAGGCCAGATACGCAGTATTTT

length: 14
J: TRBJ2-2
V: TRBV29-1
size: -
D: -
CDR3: CSVEGGVDTGELFF
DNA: TGCAGCGTTGAGGGAGGTGTGGACACCGGGGAGCTGTTTTTT

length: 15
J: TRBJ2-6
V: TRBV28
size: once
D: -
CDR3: CASSKTASGANVLTF
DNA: TGTGCCAGCAGTAAGACAGCTTCTGGGGCCAACGTCCTGACTTTC

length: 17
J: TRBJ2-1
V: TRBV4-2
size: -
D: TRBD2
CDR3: CASSQDLGSGSLYEQFF
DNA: TGTGCCAGCAGCCAAGATCTTGGTAGCGGGAGTTTGTATGAGCAGTTCTTC

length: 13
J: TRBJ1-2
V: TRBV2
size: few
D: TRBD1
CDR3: CASTPDRATGYTF
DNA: TGTGCCAGCACCCCGGACAGGGCTACTGGCTACACCTTC

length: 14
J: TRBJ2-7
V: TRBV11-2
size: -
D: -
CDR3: CASSLWLSSYEQYF
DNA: TGTGCCAGCAGCTTATGGCTCAGCTCCTACGAGCAGTACTTC

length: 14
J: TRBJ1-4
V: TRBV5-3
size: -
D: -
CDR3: CARSGREKNEKLFF
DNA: TGTGCCAGAAGCGGCCGGGAGAAGAATGAAAAACTGTTTTTT

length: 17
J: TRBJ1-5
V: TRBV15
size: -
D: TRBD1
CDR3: CATSRAQGARGNQPQHF
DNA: TGTGCCACCAGCAGAGCACAGGGGGCTAGAGGCAATCAGCCCCAGCATTTT

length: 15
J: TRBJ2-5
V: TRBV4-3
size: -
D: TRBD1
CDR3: CASSPDRGAVETQYF
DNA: TGCGCCAGCAGCCCGGACAGGGGTGCGGTGGAGACCCAGTACTTC

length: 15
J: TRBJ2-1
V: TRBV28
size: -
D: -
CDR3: CASSLRGVARNEQFF
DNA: TGTGCCAGCAGTCTGCGGGGAGTAGCGCGGAATGAGCAGTTCTTC

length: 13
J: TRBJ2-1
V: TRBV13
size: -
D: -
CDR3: CASSSDAGNEQFF
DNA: TGTGCCAGCAGCTCGGACGCAGGGAATGAGCAGTTCTTC

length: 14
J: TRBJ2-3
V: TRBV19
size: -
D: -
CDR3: CASLHGGGTDTQYF
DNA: TGTGCCAGCCTCCACGGCGGGGGCACAGATACGCAGTATTTT

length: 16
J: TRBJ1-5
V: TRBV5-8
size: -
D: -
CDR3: CASSYGQPNSNQPQHF
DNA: TGTGCCAGCAGCTACGGACAGCCTAATAGCAATCAGCCCCAGCATTTT

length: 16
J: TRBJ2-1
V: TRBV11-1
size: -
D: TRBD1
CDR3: CASSQRTGVTYNEQFF
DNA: TGTGCCAGCAGCCAAAGAACAGGGGTTACCTACAATGAGCAGTTCTTC

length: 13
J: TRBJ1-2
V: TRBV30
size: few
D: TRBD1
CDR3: CAWSARGQRGYTF
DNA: TGTGCCTGGAGTGCGAGGGGGCAACGAGGCTACACCTTC

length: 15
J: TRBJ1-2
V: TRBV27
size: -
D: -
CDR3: CASSFSGVGNYGYTF
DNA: TGTGCCAGCAGTTTTTCGGGGGTCGGCAACTATGGCTACACCTTC